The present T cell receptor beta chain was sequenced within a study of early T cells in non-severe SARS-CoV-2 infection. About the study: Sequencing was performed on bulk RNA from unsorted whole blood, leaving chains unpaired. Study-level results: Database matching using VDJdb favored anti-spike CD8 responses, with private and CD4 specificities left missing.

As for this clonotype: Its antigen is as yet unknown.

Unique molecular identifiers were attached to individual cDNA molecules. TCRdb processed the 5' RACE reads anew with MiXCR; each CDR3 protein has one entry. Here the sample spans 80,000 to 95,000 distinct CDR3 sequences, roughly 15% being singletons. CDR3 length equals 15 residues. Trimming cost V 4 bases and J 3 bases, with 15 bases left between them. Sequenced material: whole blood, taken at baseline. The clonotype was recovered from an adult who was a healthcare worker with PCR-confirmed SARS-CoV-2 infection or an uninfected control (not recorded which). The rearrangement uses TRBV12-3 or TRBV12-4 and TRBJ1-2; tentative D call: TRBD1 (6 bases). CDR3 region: CASSSRTAGDYGYTF. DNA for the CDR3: TGTGCCAGCAGTTCACGGACAGCGGGGGACTATGGCTACACCTTC.